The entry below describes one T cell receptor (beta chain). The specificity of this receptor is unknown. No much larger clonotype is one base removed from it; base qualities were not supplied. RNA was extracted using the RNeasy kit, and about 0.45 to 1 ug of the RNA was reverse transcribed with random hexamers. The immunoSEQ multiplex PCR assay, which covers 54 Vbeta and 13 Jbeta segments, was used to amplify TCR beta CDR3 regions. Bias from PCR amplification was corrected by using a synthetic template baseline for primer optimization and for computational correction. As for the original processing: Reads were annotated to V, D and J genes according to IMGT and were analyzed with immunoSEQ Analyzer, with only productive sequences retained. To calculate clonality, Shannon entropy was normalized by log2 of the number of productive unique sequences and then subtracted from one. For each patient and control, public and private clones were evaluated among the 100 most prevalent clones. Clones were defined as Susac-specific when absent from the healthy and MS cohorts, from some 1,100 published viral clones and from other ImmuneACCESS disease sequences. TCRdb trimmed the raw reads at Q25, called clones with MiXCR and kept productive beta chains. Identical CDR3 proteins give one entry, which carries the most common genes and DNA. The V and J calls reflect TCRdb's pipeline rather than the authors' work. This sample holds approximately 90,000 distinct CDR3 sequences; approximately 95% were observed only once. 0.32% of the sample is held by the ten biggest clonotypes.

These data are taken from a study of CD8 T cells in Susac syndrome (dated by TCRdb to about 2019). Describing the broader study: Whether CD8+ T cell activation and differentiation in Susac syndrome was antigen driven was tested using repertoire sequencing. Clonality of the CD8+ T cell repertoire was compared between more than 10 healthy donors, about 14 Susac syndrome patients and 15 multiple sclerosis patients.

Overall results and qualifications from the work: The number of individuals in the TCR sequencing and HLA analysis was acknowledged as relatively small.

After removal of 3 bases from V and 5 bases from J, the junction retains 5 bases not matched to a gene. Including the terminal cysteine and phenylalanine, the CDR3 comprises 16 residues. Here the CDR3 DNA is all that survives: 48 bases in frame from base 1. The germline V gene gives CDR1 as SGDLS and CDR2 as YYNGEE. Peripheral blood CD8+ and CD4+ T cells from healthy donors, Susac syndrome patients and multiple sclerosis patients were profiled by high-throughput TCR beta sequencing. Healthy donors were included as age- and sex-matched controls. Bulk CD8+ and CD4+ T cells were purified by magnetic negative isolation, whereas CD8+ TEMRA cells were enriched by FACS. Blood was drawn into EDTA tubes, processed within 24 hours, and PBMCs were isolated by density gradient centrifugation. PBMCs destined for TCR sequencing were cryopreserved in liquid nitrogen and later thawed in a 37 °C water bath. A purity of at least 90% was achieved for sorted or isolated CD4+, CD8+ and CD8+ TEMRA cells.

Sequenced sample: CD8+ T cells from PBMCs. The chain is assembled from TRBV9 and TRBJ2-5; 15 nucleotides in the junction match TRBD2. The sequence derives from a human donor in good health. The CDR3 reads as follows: CASSDGLAGGWETQYF. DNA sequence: TGTGCCAGCAGCGATGGACTAGCGGGGGGGTGGGAGACCCAGTACTTC.